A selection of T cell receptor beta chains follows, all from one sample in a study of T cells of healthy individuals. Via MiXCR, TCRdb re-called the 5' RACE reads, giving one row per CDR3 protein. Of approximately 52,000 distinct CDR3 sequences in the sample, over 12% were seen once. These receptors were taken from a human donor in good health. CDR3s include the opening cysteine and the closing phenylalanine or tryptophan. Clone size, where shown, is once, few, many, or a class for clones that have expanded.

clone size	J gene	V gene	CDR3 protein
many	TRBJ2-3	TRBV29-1	CSVETSGRLDTQYF
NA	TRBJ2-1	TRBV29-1	CSVEKIAALEQFF
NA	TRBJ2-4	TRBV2	CASRGAAGGPSGNIQYF
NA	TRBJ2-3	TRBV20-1	CSARTSLTDTQYF
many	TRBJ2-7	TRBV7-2	CASSLKGLDPYEQYF
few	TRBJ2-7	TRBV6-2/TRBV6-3	CASLSGFEQYF
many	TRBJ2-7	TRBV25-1	CASTGQGRGEQYF
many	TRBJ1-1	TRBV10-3	CAISEDSGDTEAFF
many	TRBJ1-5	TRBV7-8	CASSSQGQSLNQPQHF
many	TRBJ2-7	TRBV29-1	CSAGTEYEQYF
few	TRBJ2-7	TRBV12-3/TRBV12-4	CASSPLVLGPYEQYF
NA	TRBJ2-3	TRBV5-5	CASSLVEGTDTQYF
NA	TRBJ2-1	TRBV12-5	CASGFISGYNEQFF
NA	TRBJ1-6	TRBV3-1	CASSQVESLRNSPLHF
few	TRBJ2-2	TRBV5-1	CASSFVEANTGELFF
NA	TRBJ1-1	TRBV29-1	CSVGGTDGTKNTEAFF
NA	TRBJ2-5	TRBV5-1	CASKSVSGGTETQYF
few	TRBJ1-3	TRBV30	CAWSDPKRGNTIYF
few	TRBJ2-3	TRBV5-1	CASSLTGTGGDTQYF
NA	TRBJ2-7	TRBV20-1	CSAAPSGGAYEQYF
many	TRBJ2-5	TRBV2	CASSDWRDQYF
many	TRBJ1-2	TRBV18	CASSRDREDYGYTF
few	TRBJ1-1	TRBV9	CASSTRAGLNTEAFF
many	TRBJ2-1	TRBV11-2	CASASLGGSNEQFF
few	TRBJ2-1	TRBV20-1	CSARGFNPLGTSSYNEQFF
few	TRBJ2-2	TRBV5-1	CASSSRPSGGPDTGELFF
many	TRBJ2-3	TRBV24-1	CATSDSRGGATDTQYF
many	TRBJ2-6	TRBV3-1	CASSLGLAGANVLTF
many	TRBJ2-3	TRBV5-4	CASSFRSGADTQYF
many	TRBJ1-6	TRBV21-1	CASSKEDSPLHF
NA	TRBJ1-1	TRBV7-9	CASSPEGREYTEAFF
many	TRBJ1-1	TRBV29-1	CSVRQSGLAFF
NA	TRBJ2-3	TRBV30	CAWSLRAGLTDTQYF
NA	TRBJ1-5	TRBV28	CASSLGGGLSNQPQHF
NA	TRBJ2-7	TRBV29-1	CSVEDPQGVYEQYF
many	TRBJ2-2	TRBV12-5	CASGREGGELFF
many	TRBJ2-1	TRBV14	CASSRDRDRSSYNEQFF
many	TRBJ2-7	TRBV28	CASRGQGYEQYF
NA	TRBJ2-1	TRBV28	CASSASEGEQFF
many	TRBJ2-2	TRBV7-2	CASSSSRWNTGELFF
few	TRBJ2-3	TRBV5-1	CASSLAGLTDTQYF